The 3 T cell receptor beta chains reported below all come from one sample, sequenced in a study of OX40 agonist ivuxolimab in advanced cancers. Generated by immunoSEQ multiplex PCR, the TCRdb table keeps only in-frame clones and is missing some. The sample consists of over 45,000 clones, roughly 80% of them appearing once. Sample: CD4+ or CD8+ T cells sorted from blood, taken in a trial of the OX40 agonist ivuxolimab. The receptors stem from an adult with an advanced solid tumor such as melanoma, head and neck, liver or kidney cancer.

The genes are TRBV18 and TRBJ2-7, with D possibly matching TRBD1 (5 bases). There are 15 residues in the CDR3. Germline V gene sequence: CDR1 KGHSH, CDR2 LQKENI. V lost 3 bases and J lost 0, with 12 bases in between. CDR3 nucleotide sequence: TGTGCCAGCTCACCCCTGCAGGGCAGCTCCTACGAGCAGTACTTC. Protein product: CASSPLQGSSYEQYF.

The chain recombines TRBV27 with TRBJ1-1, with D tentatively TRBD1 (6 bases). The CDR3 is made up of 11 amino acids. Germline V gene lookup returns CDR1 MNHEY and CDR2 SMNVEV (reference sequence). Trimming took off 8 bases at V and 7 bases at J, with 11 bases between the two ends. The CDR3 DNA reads TGTGCCAGCTCTAGGGGGGATGAAGCTTTCTTT. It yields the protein CASSRGDEAFF.

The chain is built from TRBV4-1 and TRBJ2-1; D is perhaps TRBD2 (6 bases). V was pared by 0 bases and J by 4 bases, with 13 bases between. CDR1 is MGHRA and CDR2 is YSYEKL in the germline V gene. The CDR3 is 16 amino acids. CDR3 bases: TGCGCCAGCAGCCAAGATCCCCGGGAGAGGTACAATGAGCAGTTCTTC. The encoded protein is CASSQDPRERYNEQFF.